One and the same sample provided the 22 T cell receptor beta chains below, sequenced in a study of Ad26.COV2.S vaccination and SARS-CoV-2 variants. Stated treatment: around 19 received Ad26.COV2.S at low or high dose, single or two shots; about 5 received placebo; per-sample allocation not given. Specimens were obtained on day 63 following the first vaccine or placebo injection. The method was immunoSEQ multiplex PCR; TCRdb's version includes in-frame clones alone and lacks a portion of them. Among about 680,000 clones listed, approximately 88% were seen once. Sequenced here: peripheral blood, sampled in a trial of Ad26.COV2.S vaccine versus placebo. These receptor sequences come from a person between 18 and 65 years old who received the Ad26.COV2.S COVID-19 vaccine or a placebo.

The chain has TRBV18 and TRBJ1-5, with D perhaps TRBD1 (6 bases). From germline, CDR1 is KGHSH and CDR2 LQKENI. CDR3 size: 15 residues. The V end lost 3 bases, the J end lost 5 bases, and 14 bases lay between the germline ends. The DNA of the CDR3 is TGTGCCAGCTCACCCATTCAGGGGACCGATCAGCCCCAGCATTTT. Protein product: CASSPIQGTDQPQHF.

This clone appeared once. V and J are TRBV14 and TRBJ1-3, with D possibly TRBD1 on 5 matching bases. V lost 4 bases, J lost 0 bases, and 16 bases lay in between. Germline V lookup: CDR1 SGHDN, CDR2 FVKESK. The CDR3 runs 17 residues. The CDR3 DNA sequence: TGTGCCAGCAGCCGCCCTAGGGGACCCAGCTCTGGAAACACCATATATTTT. It codes for CASSRPRGPSSGNTIYF.

The CDR3 loop is CAWSVQEGTEAFF. The CDR3 DNA reads TGTGCCTGGAGTGTACAGGAGGGTACCGAAGCTTTCTTT. The chain joins TRBV30 to TRBJ1-1; TRBD1 is a possible D gene (5 bases). CDR3 length equals 13 residues. Germline CDR1 is GTSNPN and CDR2 is SVGIG (reference sequence). V lost 0 bases, J lost 8 bases, and 13 bases lay in between.

The rearrangement joins TRBV6-6 to TRBJ2-7; 8 bases align to TRBD2. Germline-derived CDR1 and CDR2 are MNHNY and SVGAGI (reference sequence). Germline trimming cut 0 bases from V and 4 bases from J; bases unmatched to any gene: 8. The CDR3 has 16 amino acids. The CDR3 is CASSYSISGIGYEQYF. The CDR3 DNA sequence: TGTGCCAGCAGTTACTCGATTAGCGGGATAGGGTACGAGCAGTACTTC.

CDR3 nucleotides: TGTGCCAGCAGTGAAGTACGGACGAACACCGGGGAGCTGTTTTTT. Protein sequence: CASSEVRTNTGELFF. This chain joins TRBV6-1 and TRBJ2-2; no clear D gene. The V end lost 1 base, the J end lost 0 bases, and 6 bases lay between the germline ends. Germline assignment: CDR1 MNHNS and CDR2 SASEGT. The CDR3 length is 15 residues.

V is TRBV12-3 or TRBV12-4 and J is TRBJ1-1; D remains unclear. The CDR3 is made up of 12 amino acids. V gave up 6 bases and J gave up 1 base, with 6 bases separating them. This CDR3 is CASREGNTEAFF. The CDR3 nucleotides are TGTGCCAGCAGGGAAGGGAACACTGAAGCTTTCTTT.

The V and J genes are TRBV5-1 and TRBJ2-7; 11 bases are shared with TRBD2. Germline V lookup: CDR1 SGHRS, CDR2 YFSETQ. Losses at the gene ends were 1 base for V and 2 bases for J; bases not matched to a gene: 2. The CDR3 totals 15 residues. The CDR3 nucleotides read TGCGCCAGCAGCTTGACTAGCGGGAGCCCCTACGAGCAGTACTTC. Residues: CASSLTSGSPYEQYF.

V and J are TRBV19 and TRBJ2-4; TRBD2 matches 10 bases. J was trimmed by 2 bases and V by 4 bases; bases with no gene match: 2. There are 15 residues in the CDR3. From germline, CDR1 is LNHDA and CDR2 SQIVND (reference sequence). CDR3: CASSTGLATKNIQYF. In DNA form, the CDR3 reads TGTGCCAGTAGTACGGGACTAGCGACCAAAAACATTCAGTACTTC.

The rearrangement uses TRBV10-3 and TRBJ2-7, with D perhaps TRBD1 or TRBD2 (5 bases each). The ends were cut back, 5 bases at V and 7 bases at J, with 18 bases in the middle. Per germline, CDR1 ENHRY and CDR2 SYGVKD. The CDR3 runs to 14 residues. The CDR3 DNA reads TGTGCCATCAGTCCCGATCAGTGGGGGATTGAGCAGTACTTC. This sequence encodes CAISPDQWGIEQYF.

The V and J genes are TRBV5-4 and TRBJ2-7, with a weak D call TRBD2 (5 bases). There are 14 residues in the CDR3. Germline lookup yields CDR1 SGHNT and CDR2 YYREEE (reference sequence). V was clipped by 2 bases and J by 0 bases, with 9 bases between them. The CDR3 here is CASSFGGSSYEQYF. The CDR3 DNA reads as TGTGCCAGCAGCTTTGGCGGGTCCTCCTACGAGCAGTACTTC.

Notes on this clone: Other DNA sequences from this sample encode an identical CDR3 as well. The chain is built from TRBV3-1 (or the pseudogene TRBV3-2) and TRBJ2-5; 9 bases align to TRBD1. Germline V gene sequence: CDR1 LGHDT, CDR2 YNNKEL (reference sequence). The CDR3 is made up of 14 amino acids. V dropped 3 bases and J dropped 5; count of bases not matched to a gene: 4. The DNA of the CDR3 is TGTGCCAGCAGCCAGAATACAGGGGGCGAGACCCAGTACTTC. Translated, it gives CASSQNTGGETQYF.

The rearrangement links TRBV7-6 to TRBJ1-6; the match to TRBD1 covers 7 bases. The CDR3 totals 14 residues. The germline CDR1 and CDR2 sequences are SGHVS and FNYEAQ. V dropped 4 bases and J dropped 8; count of bases not matched to a gene: 5. CDR3 amino acids: CASSSGQTDSPLHF. The DNA for the CDR3 is TGTGCCAGCAGCTCGGGACAGACCGATTCACCCCTCCACTTT.

The rearrangement uses TRBV19 and TRBJ2-5; D may match TRBD1 or TRBD2 (5 bases each). Trimming stripped 3 bases from V and 5 bases from J, with 13 bases between. The CDR3 sequence is 14 residues long. Germline V gene data show CDR1 as LNHDA and CDR2 as SQIVND (reference sequence). In nucleotides, the CDR3 is TGTGCCAGTAGTATTAGTCAGGGCGGGGAGACCCAGTACTTC. This encodes CASSISQGGETQYF.

This clone has more than one count but fewer than ten. The rearrangement uses TRBV19 and TRBJ2-5; no clear D gene. Deletions cut 3 bases from V and 4 bases from J, with 9 bases between. CDR3 size: 13 residues. Germline assignment: CDR1 LNHDA and CDR2 SQIVND (reference sequence). The DNA for the CDR3 is TGTGCCAGTAGTATTCGCCCGGGAGAGACCCAGTACTTC. This encodes CASSIRPGETQYF. Supplemented by reference TRBV19 and TRBJ2-5, the full variable domain reads DGGITQSPKYLFRKEGQNVTLSCEQNLNHDAMYWYRQDPGQGLRLIYYSQIVNDFQKGDIAEGYSVSREKKESFPLTVTSAQKNPTAFYLCASSIRPGETQYFGPGTRLLVL.

The V and J genes are TRBV6-5 and TRBJ2-2; D is unclear. Germline V lookup: CDR1 MNHEY, CDR2 SVGAGI. The CDR3 runs to 15 residues. V was cut by 4 bases and J by 0 bases, with 9 bases left in between. CDR3 sequence reads: CASSLPSANTGELFF. CDR3 DNA: TGTGCCAGCAGTTTACCCTCGGCGAACACCGGGGAGCTGTTTTTT.

V and J are TRBV7-2 and TRBJ2-5; D might be TRBD1 (6 bases). V gave up 3 bases and J gave up 9 bases, with 14 bases separating them. The CDR3 spans 13 residues. Germline V gene data show CDR1 as SGHTA and CDR2 as FQGNSA. The CDR3 reads CASSFSGQPAQYF. The CDR3, as DNA: TGTGCCAGCAGCTTTAGTGGACAGCCGGCCCAGTACTTC.

The chain recombines TRBV10-3 with TRBJ2-2, with D uncertain. Trimming cost V 10 bases and J 6 bases, with 15 bases left between them. CDR3 length equals 13 residues. CDR1 and CDR2 (germline): ENHRY, SYGVKD. DNA for the CDR3: TGTGCCACCACCGGGCCCTGGCCCGGGGAGCTGTTTTTT. Its translation: CATTGPWPGELFF.

The genes are TRBV7-3 and TRBJ2-1, with 11 positions matching TRBD2. This CDR3 comprises 15 residues. The germline CDR1 and CDR2 sequences are SGHTA and FQGTGA. The J segment lost 6 bases and the V segment lost 5 bases, leaving 6 bases of the junction unmatched. The CDR3 DNA reads TGTGCCAGCAGCCCACTAGCGGGGGTAATCAATGAGCAGTTCTTC. Amino acid sequence: CASSPLAGVINEQFF.

This clone was seen more than once but under ten times. V usage is TRBV9 and J usage is TRBJ1-5, with D possibly being TRBD1 (6 bases). Per germline, CDR1 SGDLS and CDR2 YYNGEE. The CDR3 covers 15 residues. V lost 4 bases to trimming and J lost 1 base, with 12 bases between them. This CDR3 reads CASSLQGMSNQPQHF. The DNA of the CDR3 is TGTGCCAGCAGCCTACAGGGTATGAGCAATCAGCCCCAGCATTTT.

The chain couples TRBV14 to TRBJ2-5; D call uncertain. Trimming removed 4 bases at V and 2 bases at J, with 8 bases between. The CDR3 has 13 residues. Germline V CDR1 and CDR2: SGHDN, FVKESK. The CDR3, as DNA: TGTGCCAGCAGCCGGTCCCTGCAAGAGACCCAGTACTTC. Residues: CASSRSLQETQYF.

The V gene is TRBV12-5, the J gene TRBJ2-1, with 12 bases identical to TRBD1. Germline V lookup: CDR1 LGHNT, CDR2 FRNRAP. This CDR3 has 15 residues. With V trimmed by 4 bases and J by 5 bases, 3 bases remained unmatched. The CDR3: CASGWGQGANNEQFF. Here the CDR3 DNA reads TGTGCTAGTGGTTGGGGACAGGGGGCTAACAATGAGCAGTTCTTC.

The CDR3 sequence is CASSGTGANYGYTF. In DNA, the CDR3 is TGTGCCAGCTCGGGGACAGGGGCCAACTATGGCTACACCTTC. V and J are TRBV18 and TRBJ1-2, with 10 positions matching TRBD1. Per the germline V gene, CDR1 is KGHSH and CDR2 is LQKENI. The CDR3 contains 14 residues. The junction had 3 bases not matched to a gene; V was cut back by 6 bases and J by 2 bases.